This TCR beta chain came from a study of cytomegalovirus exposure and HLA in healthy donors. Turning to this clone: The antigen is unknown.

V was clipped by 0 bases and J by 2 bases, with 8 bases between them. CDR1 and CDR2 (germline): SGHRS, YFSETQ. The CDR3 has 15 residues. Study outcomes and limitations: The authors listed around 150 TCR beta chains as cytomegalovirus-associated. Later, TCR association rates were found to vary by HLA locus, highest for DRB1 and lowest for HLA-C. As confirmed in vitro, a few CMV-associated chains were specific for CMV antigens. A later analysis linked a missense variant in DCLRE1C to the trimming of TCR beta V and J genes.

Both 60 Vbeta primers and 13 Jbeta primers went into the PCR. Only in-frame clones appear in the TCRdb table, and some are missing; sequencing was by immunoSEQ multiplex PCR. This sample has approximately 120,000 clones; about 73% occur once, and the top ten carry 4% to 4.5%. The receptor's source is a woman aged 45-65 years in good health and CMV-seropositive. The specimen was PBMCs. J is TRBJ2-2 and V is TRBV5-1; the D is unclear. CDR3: CASSLGPVNTGELFF. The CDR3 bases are TGCGCCAGCAGCTTGGGGCCCGTTAACACCGGGGAGCTGTTTTTT.